What follows describes a single T cell receptor beta chain. Its antigen remains unidentified. Second-dose intervals of approximately 4 or approximately 12 weeks were pooled. The sample is drawn from a study of T cell responses to AZD1222 COVID-19 vaccine. Overall study findings and caveats: Baseline testing showed seropositivity in only six or seven AZD1222 recipients. The donors showed a predominance of white British ancestry and of females, with possible underestimation of clonal diversity. Without day 14 samples, only post-peak T cell repertoires were studied.

Sequencing used immunoSEQ multiplex PCR; TCRdb keeps in-frame clones, though not all of them. The data contain fewer than 110,000 clones, approximately 90% of them singletons. The sequence was obtained from an adult who received the AZD1222 COVID-19 vaccine. Here the sequenced sample was peripheral blood, taken 28 days after the second AZD1222 dose.

Written as DNA, the CDR3 is TGTGCCAGTAAGGGGATGGCTGAAGCTTTCTTT. Translating it yields CASKGMAEAFF. The chain couples TRBV19 to TRBJ1-1; weak D call: TRBD1 (5 bases). This CDR3 region has 11 residues. The germline V gene has CDR1 LNHDA and CDR2 SQIVND (reference sequence). Trimming cost V 7 bases and J 6 bases, with 9 bases left between them. The entire variable domain, with the rest obtained from reference TRBV19 and TRBJ1-1, is as follows: DGGITQSPKYLFRKEGQNVTLSCEQNLNHDAMYWYRQDPGQGLRLIYYSQIVNDFQKGDIAEGYSVSREKKESFPLTVTSAQKNPTAFYLCASKGMAEAFFGQGTRLTVV.